This T cell receptor (beta chain) is from a study of blood T cell repertoires in COVID-19. Looking at the study overall: Some COVID-19 samples were acute and others convalescent; all came from the United States, Italy and Spain. The analysed material was cDNA or gDNA that came from T cells, B-cell-depleted T cells, or PBMCs.

In the source study's methods: Using reference gene primer amplification, nucleated cell counts were estimated. The protocol was immunoSEQ multiplex PCR, while the TCRdb copy is restricted to in-frame clones and leaves out a portion. V and J calls and clone size are copied from that table; D and trimming were computed from the DNA. The sample carries about 54,000 clones, roughly four fifths recorded once. CDR3 length equals 13 residues. V shed 3 bases and J shed 5 bases, with 10 bases lying between them. CDR1 and CDR2 (germline): KGHSH, LQKENI. Input material: peripheral blood. The chain links TRBV18 to TRBJ1-1; D possibly corresponds to TRBD1 (5 bases). This sequence originates from a woman aged 55-69 years with acute or convalescent COVID-19. This CDR3 reads CASSPKGFTEAFF. The CDR3 DNA follows: TGTGCCAGCTCACCTAAGGGGTTTACTGAAGCTTTCTTT.